These T cell receptor beta chains were read from a single sample in a study of blood T cell repertoires in COVID-19. Sequencing used immunoSEQ multiplex PCR; TCRdb keeps in-frame clones, though not all of them. In the table there are some 220,000 clones, around 84% of which are singletons. Specimen: peripheral blood. The receptors come from a human donor in a cohort sampled during active COVID-19. The CDR3 runs from the conserved cysteine through the conserved F or W. Fields, in order: clone size, D gene, V gene, J gene, CDR3 DNA, CDR3 protein. A D gene is named only where the DNA matches it firmly. Only some rows state a clone size, as once, few, many or a class for expanded clones.

clone_size: few
d_call: NA
v_call: TRBV2
j_call: TRBJ1-1
cdr3_nt: TGTGCCAGCAGTTATCAGATGAACACTGAAGCTTTCTTT
cdr3_aa: CASSYQMNTEAFF

clone_size: NA
d_call: NA
v_call: TRBV6-6
j_call: TRBJ1-2
cdr3_nt: TGTGCCAGCAGTTACAACAGTCGCTATGGCTACACCTTC
cdr3_aa: CASSYNSRYGYTF

clone_size: NA
d_call: TRBD2
v_call: TRBV27
j_call: TRBJ2-5
cdr3_nt: TGTGCCAGCAGTTTTATGGGATTAGCGGGGGGGAACGAAAAAGAGACCCAGTACTTC
cdr3_aa: CASSFMGLAGGNEKETQYF

clone_size: NA
d_call: TRBD1
v_call: TRBV5-1
j_call: TRBJ2-7
cdr3_nt: TGCGCCAGCAGCAATCGACAGGGGTCGGGCGAGCAGTACTTC
cdr3_aa: CASSNRQGSGEQYF

clone_size: NA
d_call: NA
v_call: TRBV24-1
j_call: TRBJ2-7
cdr3_nt: TGTGCCACCAGCCAGGCCGGGGGCTACGAGCAGTACTTC
cdr3_aa: CATSQAGGYEQYF

clone_size: NA
d_call: NA
v_call: TRBV6-5
j_call: TRBJ2-1
cdr3_nt: TGTGCCAGCAGGGAGGTGGTGCCCTACAATGAGCAGTTCTTC
cdr3_aa: CASREVVPYNEQFF

clone_size: once
d_call: TRBD2
v_call: TRBV5-1
j_call: TRBJ2-7
cdr3_nt: TGCGCCAGCAGGGGGACTACCGACTCCTACGAGCAGTACTTC
cdr3_aa: CASRGTTDSYEQYF

clone_size: NA
d_call: NA
v_call: TRBV2
j_call: TRBJ2-6
cdr3_nt: TGTGCCAGCAGATCTCGGGACAAGAGCTCTGGGGCCAACGTCCTGACTTTC
cdr3_aa: CASRSRDKSSGANVLTF

clone_size: many
d_call: NA
v_call: TRBV5-1
j_call: TRBJ2-5
cdr3_nt: TGCGCCAGCAGAGGGGGACAACCAGGGAAGGAGACCCAGTACTTC
cdr3_aa: CASRGGQPGKETQYF

clone_size: NA
d_call: NA
v_call: TRBV7-2
j_call: TRBJ2-7
cdr3_nt: TGTGCCAGCAGCTTCCCGACTAAGACCCACGAGCAGTACTTC
cdr3_aa: CASSFPTKTHEQYF

clone_size: NA
d_call: NA
v_call: TRBV27
j_call: TRBJ1-1
cdr3_nt: TGTGCCAGCACGGGGGAAGAGGGCACTGAAGCTTTCTTT
cdr3_aa: CASTGEEGTEAFF

clone_size: NA
d_call: NA
v_call: TRBV7-9
j_call: TRBJ2-2
cdr3_nt: TGTGCCAGCAGCTTAGTAGGGGTGAACACCGGGGAGCTGTTTTTT
cdr3_aa: CASSLVGVNTGELFF

clone_size: NA
d_call: TRBD2
v_call: TRBV4-3
j_call: TRBJ2-3
cdr3_nt: TGCGCCAGCAGCCCTGTGGGGAGGGCTCCCACAGATACGCAGTATTTT
cdr3_aa: CASSPVGRAPTDTQYF

clone_size: NA
d_call: NA
v_call: TRBV9
j_call: TRBJ2-1
cdr3_nt: TGTGCCAGCAGCAGGGAGTACAATGAGCAGTTCTTC
cdr3_aa: CASSREYNEQFF

clone_size: NA
d_call: NA
v_call: TRBV10-2
j_call: TRBJ2-3
cdr3_nt: TGCGCCAGCAGTGAGTCTGAGGGATTTGTGGGAGATACGCAGTATTTT
cdr3_aa: CASSESEGFVGDTQYF

clone_size: NA
d_call: NA
v_call: TRBV14
j_call: TRBJ2-2
cdr3_nt: TGTGCCAGCAGCCACCGGGAACTTAAGGCCACCGGGGAGCTGTTTTTT
cdr3_aa: CASSHRELKATGELFF

clone_size: NA
d_call: NA
v_call: TRBV5-5
j_call: TRBJ1-1
cdr3_nt: TGTGCCAGCAGCAGACAGGTAGTGAACACTGAAGCTTTCTTT
cdr3_aa: CASSRQVVNTEAFF

clone_size: NA
d_call: NA
v_call: TRBV24-1
j_call: TRBJ2-5
cdr3_nt: TGTGCCACCAGTGGTCCCCCCCCGGAGACCCAGTACTTC
cdr3_aa: CATSGPPPETQYF

clone_size: NA
d_call: TRBD1
v_call: TRBV2
j_call: TRBJ2-1
cdr3_nt: TGTGCCAGCAGTAGACAGGGGACCTACAATGAGCAGTTCTTC
cdr3_aa: CASSRQGTYNEQFF

clone_size: few
d_call: NA
v_call: TRBV5-1
j_call: TRBJ2-2
cdr3_nt: TGCGCCAGCAGCCTGCGACAGGCCGGGGAGCTGTTTTTT
cdr3_aa: CASSLRQAGELFF

clone_size: NA
d_call: TRBD1
v_call: TRBV6-5
j_call: TRBJ1-1
cdr3_nt: TGTGCCACACAGGGGAGCACTGAAGCTTTCTTT
cdr3_aa: CATQGSTEAFF

clone_size: NA
d_call: NA
v_call: TRBV28
j_call: TRBJ2-7
cdr3_nt: TGTGCCAGCAGTTTGGTGGGGGCTTACGAGCAGTACTTC
cdr3_aa: CASSLVGAYEQYF

clone_size: NA
d_call: TRBD2
v_call: TRBV7-2
j_call: TRBJ2-1
cdr3_nt: TGTGCCAGCAGCTTCAGAGCGGGGGGGAAGGGTGAGCAGTTCTTC
cdr3_aa: CASSFRAGGKGEQFF

clone_size: few
d_call: NA
v_call: TRBV7-9
j_call: TRBJ1-5
cdr3_nt: TGTGCCAGCAGTCCAGATAATCAGCCCCAGCATTTT
cdr3_aa: CASSPDNQPQHF

clone_size: once
d_call: NA
v_call: TRBV9
j_call: TRBJ1-3
cdr3_nt: TGTGCCAGCAGCGTTCGTAGGGGAGGCTCTGGAAACACCATATATTTT
cdr3_aa: CASSVRRGGSGNTIYF

clone_size: NA
d_call: NA
v_call: TRBV2
j_call: TRBJ2-7
cdr3_nt: TGTGCTTCTGAGGCTGGCAGGGCCCACGAGCAGTACTTC
cdr3_aa: CASEAGRAHEQYF

clone_size: NA
d_call: NA
v_call: TRBV3-1/TRBV3-2
j_call: TRBJ2-5
cdr3_nt: TGTGCCAGCAGCCAAGCTTTAGGGGGGGAAGAGACCCAGTACTTC
cdr3_aa: CASSQALGGEETQYF

clone_size: NA
d_call: TRBD1
v_call: TRBV4-1
j_call: TRBJ1-1
cdr3_nt: TGCGCCAGCAGCCAAGATGGGACAGGGGCGGTCGGCACTGAAGCTTTCTTT
cdr3_aa: CASSQDGTGAVGTEAFF

clone_size: NA
d_call: TRBD2
v_call: TRBV19
j_call: TRBJ2-3
cdr3_nt: TGTGCCAGTAGTCCCGGACTAGCGGGGGATACGCAGTATTTT
cdr3_aa: CASSPGLAGDTQYF

clone_size: NA
d_call: TRBD1
v_call: TRBV9
j_call: TRBJ2-1
cdr3_nt: TGTGCCAGCAGCGTCCAGACAGGGGGCGTTTACAATGAGCAGTTCTTC
cdr3_aa: CASSVQTGGVYNEQFF

clone_size: NA
d_call: NA
v_call: TRBV28
j_call: TRBJ1-5
cdr3_nt: TGTGCCAGCAGTCCGGAGGCTGGGTCGGACAATCAGCCCCAGCATTTT
cdr3_aa: CASSPEAGSDNQPQHF

clone_size: NA
d_call: TRBD1
v_call: TRBV19
j_call: TRBJ1-6
cdr3_nt: TGTGCCAGTAGTATCGGACAGGGGGCGGATGGTTCACCCCTCCACTTT
cdr3_aa: CASSIGQGADGSPLHF

clone_size: few
d_call: NA
v_call: TRBV4-1
j_call: TRBJ2-2
cdr3_nt: TGCGCCAGCAGCCACGGTAGTGTCGGGGAGCTGTTTTTT
cdr3_aa: CASSHGSVGELFF

clone_size: many
d_call: NA
v_call: TRBV27
j_call: TRBJ1-4
cdr3_nt: TGTGCCAGCAGTCGGAAGGAGGATGAAAAACTGTTTTTT
cdr3_aa: CASSRKEDEKLFF

clone_size: NA
d_call: NA
v_call: TRBV18
j_call: TRBJ1-6
cdr3_nt: TGTGCCAGCTCAGCCGGGGGGGGGAGCAGATCACCCCTCCACTTT
cdr3_aa: CASSAGGGSRSPLHF

clone_size: NA
d_call: TRBD1
v_call: TRBV19
j_call: TRBJ1-1
cdr3_nt: TGTGCCAGTAGTCCCGGCAGGGGGCCGCTCGTGAACACTGAAGCTTTCTTT
cdr3_aa: CASSPGRGPLVNTEAFF

clone_size: NA
d_call: NA
v_call: TRBV29-1
j_call: TRBJ1-1
cdr3_nt: TGCAGCGTTGAGACAGCCCGGAACACTGAAGCTTTCTTT
cdr3_aa: CSVETARNTEAFF

clone_size: once
d_call: NA
v_call: TRBV2
j_call: TRBJ2-4
cdr3_nt: TGTGCCAGCAGTGAAGACCAGGCGAATAGGCACTTC
cdr3_aa: CASSEDQANRHF

clone_size: NA
d_call: NA
v_call: TRBV7-2
j_call: TRBJ2-7
cdr3_nt: TGTGCCAGCAGCTTAACTAGGATCTACGAGCAGTACTTC
cdr3_aa: CASSLTRIYEQYF

clone_size: NA
d_call: TRBD2
v_call: TRBV19
j_call: TRBJ2-1
cdr3_nt: TGTGCCAGTAGTATACTCCAGGGACTAGCGGGGGAGAAGCAGTTCTTC
cdr3_aa: CASSILQGLAGEKQFF

clone_size: NA
d_call: TRBD2
v_call: TRBV29-1
j_call: TRBJ2-3
cdr3_nt: TGCAGCGTTGTGTCGTGGGTAGCGGGAGCCGTCGGTACGCAGTATTTT
cdr3_aa: CSVVSWVAGAVGTQYF

clone_size: NA
d_call: TRBD2
v_call: TRBV3-1/TRBV3-2
j_call: TRBJ2-3
cdr3_nt: TGTGCCAGCAGCCGGGAGTCGGGGGGTTGGACAGATACGCAGTATTTT
cdr3_aa: CASSRESGGWTDTQYF

clone_size: NA
d_call: TRBD1
v_call: TRBV6-5
j_call: TRBJ1-6
cdr3_nt: TGTGCCAGCAGTCAGGGGGCGGGTTCACCCCTCCACTTT
cdr3_aa: CASSQGAGSPLHF

clone_size: NA
d_call: TRBD2
v_call: TRBV5-1
j_call: TRBJ2-3
cdr3_nt: TGCGCCAGCAGCTTGGTTGCGGGAGGCACAGATACGCAGTATTTT
cdr3_aa: CASSLVAGGTDTQYF

clone_size: NA
d_call: NA
v_call: TRBV27
j_call: TRBJ1-1
cdr3_nt: TGTGCCAGCGGATGGTCCCCCACAGTGAACACTGAAGCTTTCTTT
cdr3_aa: CASGWSPTVNTEAFF

clone_size: few
d_call: TRBD1
v_call: TRBV6-2/TRBV6-3
j_call: TRBJ1-5
cdr3_nt: TGTGCCAGCAGTACAGGACAGGGGCCGAATCAGCCCCAGCATTTT
cdr3_aa: CASSTGQGPNQPQHF

clone_size: NA
d_call: NA
v_call: TRBV5-5
j_call: TRBJ2-2
cdr3_nt: TGTGCCAGCAGCCCGCTGCCGGACTCAATATCCGGGGAGCTGTTTTTT
cdr3_aa: CASSPLPDSISGELFF

clone_size: few
d_call: NA
v_call: TRBV28
j_call: TRBJ1-4
cdr3_nt: TGTGCCAGCAGTTTAAGGGACACAGACCTTGAAAAACTGTTTTTT
cdr3_aa: CASSLRDTDLEKLFF

clone_size: NA
d_call: TRBD2
v_call: TRBV9
j_call: TRBJ2-3
cdr3_nt: TGTGCCAGCAGCTCTAGCGGGGGGGCAGATACGCAGTATTTT
cdr3_aa: CASSSSGGADTQYF

clone_size: NA
d_call: TRBD1
v_call: TRBV5-1
j_call: TRBJ1-2
cdr3_nt: TGCGCCAGCAGCTATAGGACAGGGGGCGCCTATGGCTACACCTTC
cdr3_aa: CASSYRTGGAYGYTF

clone_size: NA
d_call: NA
v_call: TRBV24-1
j_call: TRBJ1-5
cdr3_nt: TGTGCCACCAGTTCGACAGCCGAAAATCAGCCCCAGCATTTT
cdr3_aa: CATSSTAENQPQHF

clone_size: NA
d_call: TRBD1
v_call: TRBV5-3
j_call: TRBJ1-1
cdr3_nt: TGTGCCAGAAGCTTTCTTCCGGGACAGGGGGCGCGAGCCACTGAAGCTTTCTTT
cdr3_aa: CARSFLPGQGARATEAFF

clone_size: NA
d_call: TRBD2
v_call: TRBV7-8
j_call: TRBJ2-7
cdr3_nt: TGTGCCAGCAGCTTAGGTAGCGGGAGCGTGGAGCAGTACTTC
cdr3_aa: CASSLGSGSVEQYF

clone_size: NA
d_call: NA
v_call: TRBV6-2/TRBV6-3
j_call: TRBJ2-2
cdr3_nt: TGTGCCAGCAGTCCACTCATGGGGGGGGCAGGAGACACCGGGGAGCTGTTTTTT
cdr3_aa: CASSPLMGGAGDTGELFF

clone_size: NA
d_call: TRBD1
v_call: TRBV5-4
j_call: TRBJ1-3
cdr3_nt: TGTGCCAGCAGCTCGGGACAGCCTTTCTCTGGAAACACCATATATTTT
cdr3_aa: CASSSGQPFSGNTIYF